This T cell receptor (beta chain) was recorded in a study of CD8 T cells in ankylosing spondylitis. Study-level results: Among TCR beta sequences, a motif of several highly homologous variants appeared characteristic of ankylosing spondylitis blood. Disease-associated clones were reportedly significantly overrepresented in matched ankylosing spondylitis synovial fluid. Clones linked to disease, bearing a CD8+ phenotype, were relatively rare in peripheral blood.

This clonotype was seen a handful of times. The antigen remains undetermined. Deletions cut 3 bases from V and 7 bases from J, with 22 bases between. CDR3 length equals 16 residues. Germline V gene sequence: CDR1 DFQATT, CDR2 SNEGSKA (reference sequence). Library preparation for TCR beta used quantitative 5'-RACE with molecular barcodes. TCRdb re-analysed the 5' RACE reads in MiXCR, keeping a single row per CDR3 protein. Of 390,000 or so distinct CDR3 sequences listed, 20% to 25% are singletons. Sequenced material: blood, either unsorted or a sorted T cell fraction (not recorded which). This TCR came from a male donor with ankylosing spondylitis. The chain links TRBV20-1 to TRBJ2-1; D possibly corresponds to TRBD2 (5 bases). In DNA, the CDR3 is TGCAGTGCTAGTCCCGGGGTGGTTGAAACAGAGAATGAGCAGTTCTTC. It translates to CSASPGVVETENEQFF.